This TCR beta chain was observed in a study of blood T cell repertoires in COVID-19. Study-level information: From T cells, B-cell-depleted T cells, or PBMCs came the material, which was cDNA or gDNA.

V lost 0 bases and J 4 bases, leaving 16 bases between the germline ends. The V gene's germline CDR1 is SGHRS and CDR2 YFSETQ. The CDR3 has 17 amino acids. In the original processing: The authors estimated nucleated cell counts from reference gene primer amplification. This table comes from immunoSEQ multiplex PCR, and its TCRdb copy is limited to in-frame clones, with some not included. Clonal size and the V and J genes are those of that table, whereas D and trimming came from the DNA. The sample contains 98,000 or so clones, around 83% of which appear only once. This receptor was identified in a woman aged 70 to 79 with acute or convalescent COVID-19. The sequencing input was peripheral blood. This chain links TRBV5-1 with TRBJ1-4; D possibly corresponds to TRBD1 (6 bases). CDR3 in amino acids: CASSLGPHRELNEKLFF. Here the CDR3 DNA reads TGCGCCAGCAGCTTGGGGCCACACAGGGAACTTAATGAAAAACTGTTTTTT.